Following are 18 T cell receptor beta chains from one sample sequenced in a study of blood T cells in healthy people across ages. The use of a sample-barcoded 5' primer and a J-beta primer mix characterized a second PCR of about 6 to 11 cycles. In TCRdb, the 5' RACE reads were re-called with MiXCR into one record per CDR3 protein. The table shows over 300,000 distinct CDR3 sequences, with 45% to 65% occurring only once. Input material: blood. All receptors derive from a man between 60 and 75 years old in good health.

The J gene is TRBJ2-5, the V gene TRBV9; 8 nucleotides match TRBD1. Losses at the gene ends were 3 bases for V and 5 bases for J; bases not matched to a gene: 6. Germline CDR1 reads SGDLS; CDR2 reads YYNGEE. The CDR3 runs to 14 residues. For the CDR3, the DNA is TGTGCCAGCAGCGACAGACAGGGGATCGAGACCCAGTACTTC. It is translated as CASSDRQGIETQYF.

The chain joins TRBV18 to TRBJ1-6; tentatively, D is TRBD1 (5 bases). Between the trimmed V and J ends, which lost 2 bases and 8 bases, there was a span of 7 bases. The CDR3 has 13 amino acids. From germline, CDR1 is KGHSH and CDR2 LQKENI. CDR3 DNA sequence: TGTGCCAGCTCACCAGCGGGACATTCACCCCTCCACTTT. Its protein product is CASSPAGHSPLHF.

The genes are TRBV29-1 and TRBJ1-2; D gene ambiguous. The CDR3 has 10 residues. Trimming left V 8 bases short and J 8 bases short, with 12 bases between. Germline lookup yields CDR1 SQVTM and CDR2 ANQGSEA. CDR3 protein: CSLRTAGYTF. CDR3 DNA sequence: TGCAGCCTCCGGACCGCGGGCTACACCTTC.

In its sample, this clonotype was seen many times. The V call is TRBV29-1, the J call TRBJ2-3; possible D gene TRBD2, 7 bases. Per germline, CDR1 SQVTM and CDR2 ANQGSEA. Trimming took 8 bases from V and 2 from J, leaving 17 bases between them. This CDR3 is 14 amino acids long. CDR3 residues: CSIHRGANTDTQYF. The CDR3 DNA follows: TGCAGCATCCATCGGGGGGCTAACACAGATACGCAGTATTTT.

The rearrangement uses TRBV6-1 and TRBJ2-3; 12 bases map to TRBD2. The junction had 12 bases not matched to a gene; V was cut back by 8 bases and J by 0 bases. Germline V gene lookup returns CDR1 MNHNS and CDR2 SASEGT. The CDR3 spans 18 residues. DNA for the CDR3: TGTGCCAGCCAAGACAGACTAGCGGGAGTTACTAGCACAGATACGCAGTATTTT. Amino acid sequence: CASQDRLAGVTSTDTQYF.

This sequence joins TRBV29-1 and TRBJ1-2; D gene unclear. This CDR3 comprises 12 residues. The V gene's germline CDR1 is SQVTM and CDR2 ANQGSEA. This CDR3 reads CNVGGQNYGYTF. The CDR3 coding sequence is TGCAACGTGGGAGGGCAGAACTATGGCTACACCTTC.

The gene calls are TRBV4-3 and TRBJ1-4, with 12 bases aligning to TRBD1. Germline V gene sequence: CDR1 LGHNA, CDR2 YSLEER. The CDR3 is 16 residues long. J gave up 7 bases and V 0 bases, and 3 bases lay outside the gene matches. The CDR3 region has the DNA TGCGCCAGCAGCCAAGACCGGGACAGGGGGCGTGAAAAACTGTTTTTT. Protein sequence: CASSQDRDRGREKLFF.

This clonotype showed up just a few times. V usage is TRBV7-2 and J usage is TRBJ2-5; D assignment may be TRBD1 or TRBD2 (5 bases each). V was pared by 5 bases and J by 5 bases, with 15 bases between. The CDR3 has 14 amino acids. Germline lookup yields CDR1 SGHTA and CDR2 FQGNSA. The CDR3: CASSDPGPQETQYF. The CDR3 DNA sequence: TGTGCCAGCAGCGATCCGGGACCCCAGGAGACCCAGTACTTC.

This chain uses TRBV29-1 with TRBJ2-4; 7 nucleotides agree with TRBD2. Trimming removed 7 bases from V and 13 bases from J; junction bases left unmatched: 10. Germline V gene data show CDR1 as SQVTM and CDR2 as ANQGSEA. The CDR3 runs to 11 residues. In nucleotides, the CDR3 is TGCAGCGGCCGTTGGTGGGAGGGGCAGTACTTC. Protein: CSGRWWEGQYF.

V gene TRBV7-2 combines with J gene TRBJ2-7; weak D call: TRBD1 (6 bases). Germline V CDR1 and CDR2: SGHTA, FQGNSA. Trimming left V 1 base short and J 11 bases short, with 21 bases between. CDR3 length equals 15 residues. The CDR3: CASSLVAGVDGKKYF. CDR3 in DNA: TGTGCCAGCAGCTTAGTGGCAGGGGTGGATGGGAAGAAGTACTTC.

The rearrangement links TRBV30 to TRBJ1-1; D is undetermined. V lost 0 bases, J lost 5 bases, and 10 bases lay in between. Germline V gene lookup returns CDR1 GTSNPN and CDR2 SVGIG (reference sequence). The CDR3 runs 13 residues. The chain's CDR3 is CAWSVGGRTEAFF. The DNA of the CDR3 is TGTGCCTGGAGTGTCGGAGGGAGGACTGAAGCTTTCTTT.

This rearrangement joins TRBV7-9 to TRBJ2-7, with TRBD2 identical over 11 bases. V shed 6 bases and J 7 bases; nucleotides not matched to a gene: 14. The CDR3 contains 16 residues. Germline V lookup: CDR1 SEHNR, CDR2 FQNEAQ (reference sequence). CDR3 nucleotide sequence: TGTGCCAGCAGTCATAGCGGGGGGGACAGCTACAATGAGCAGTACTTC. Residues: CASSHSGGDSYNEQYF. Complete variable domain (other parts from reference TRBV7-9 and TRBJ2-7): DTGVSQNPRHKITKRGQNVTFRCDPISEHNRLYWYRQTLGQGPEFLTYFQNEAQLEKSRLLSDRFSAERPKGSFSTLEIQRTEQGDSAMYLCASSHSGGDSYNEQYFGPGTRLTVT.

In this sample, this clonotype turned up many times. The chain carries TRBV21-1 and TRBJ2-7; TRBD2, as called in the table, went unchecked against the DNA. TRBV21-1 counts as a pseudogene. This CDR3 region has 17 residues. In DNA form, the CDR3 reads TGTGCCAGCAGCAAACCACTAGCGGGAGGGCCTCGGAACGAGCAGTACTTC. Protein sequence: CASSKPLAGGPRNEQYF.

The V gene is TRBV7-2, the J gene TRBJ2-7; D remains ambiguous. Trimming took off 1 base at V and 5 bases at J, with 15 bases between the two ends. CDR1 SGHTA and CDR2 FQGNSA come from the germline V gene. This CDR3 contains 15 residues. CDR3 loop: CASSLGGIVLNEQYF. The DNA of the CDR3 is TGTGCCAGCAGCTTAGGGGGAATCGTTTTGAACGAGCAGTACTTC.

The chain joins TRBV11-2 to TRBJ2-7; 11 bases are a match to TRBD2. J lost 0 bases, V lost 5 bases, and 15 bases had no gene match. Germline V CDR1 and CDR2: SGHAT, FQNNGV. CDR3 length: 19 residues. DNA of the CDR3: TGTGCCAGCAGCCTAACGAGGCTAGCGGGGGGCCCTAGCTCCTACGAGCAGTACTTC. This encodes CASSLTRLAGGPSSYEQYF. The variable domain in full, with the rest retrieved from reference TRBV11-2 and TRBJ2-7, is EAGVAQSPRYKIIEKRQSVAFWCNPISGHATLYWYQQILGQGPKLLIQFQNNGVVDDSQLPKDRFSAERLKGVDSTLKIQPAKLEDSAVYLCASSLTRLAGGPSSYEQYFGPGTRLTVT.

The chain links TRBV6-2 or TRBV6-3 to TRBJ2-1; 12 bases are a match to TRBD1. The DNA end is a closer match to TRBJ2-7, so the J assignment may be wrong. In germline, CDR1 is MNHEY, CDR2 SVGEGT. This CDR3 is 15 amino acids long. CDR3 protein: CASTNLGTGGREQYF. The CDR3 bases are TGTGCCAGCACCAACCTCGGGACAGGGGGCCGCGAGCAGTACTTC.

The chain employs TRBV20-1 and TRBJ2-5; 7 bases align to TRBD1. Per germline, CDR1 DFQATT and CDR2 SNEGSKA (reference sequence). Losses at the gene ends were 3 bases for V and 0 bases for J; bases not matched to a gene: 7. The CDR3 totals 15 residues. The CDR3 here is CSARGWGTDQETQYF. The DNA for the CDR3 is TGCAGTGCTAGGGGGTGGGGGACAGACCAAGAGACCCAGTACTTC.

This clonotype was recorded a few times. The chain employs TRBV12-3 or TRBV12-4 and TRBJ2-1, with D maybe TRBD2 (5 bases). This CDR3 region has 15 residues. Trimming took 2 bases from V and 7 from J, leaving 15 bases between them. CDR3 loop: CASSLRTRQINEQFF. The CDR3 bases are TGTGCCAGCAGTTTAAGGACTCGTCAAATTAATGAGCAGTTCTTC.